One sample yielded the 29 T cell receptor beta chains listed below, sequenced in a study of vaccination effects on CD4 cells after COVID-19 (dated by TCRdb to the early 2020s). Their recognized antigens are unknown. In the ViraFEST assay, PBMC were stimulated with viral peptide pools, and TCR sequencing was then used to find antigen-specific CD4+ T cell clonotypes based on their expansion. After 10 to 11 days of culture, CD4+ T cells were isolated with the EasySep CD4+ T cell isolation kit. None of the healthy vaccine recipients had a prior SARS-CoV-2 infection, which was confirmed by nucleocapsid antibody tests that came back negative both before and after vaccination. Libraries were built with the immunoSEQ multiplex PCR assay. TCRdb obtained this table from immuneACCESS and retained in-frame rearrangements with V and J assigned. These tables miss some clones; where compared with another copy, unresolved V genes account for less than half of the shortfall, and the remainder is unexplained. Here the sample has 77,000 or so clones; about 79% occur a single time. The top ten clonotypes cover 10% of the sample.

Here the sequenced sample was CD4+ T cells from PBMCs cultured with SARS-CoV-2 spike peptides, taken before COVID-19 vaccination. In the paper's terms, the cell subset or site label means: SARS-CoV-2 spike overlapping peptide pool stimulation. The receptors stem from a human donor who received a COVID-19 vaccine.

This clone was seen just once. The chain links TRBV28 to TRBJ2-5; D may correspond to TRBD1 or TRBD2 (5 bases each). This CDR3 has 14 amino acids. Germline V gene lookup returns CDR1 MDHEN and CDR2 SYDVKM. V was cut by 4 bases and J by 2 bases, with 11 bases left in between. The CDR3 sequence is CASSSRGEQETQYF. The CDR3 nucleotides read TGTGCCAGCAGTTCTAGAGGGGAACAAGAGACCCAGTACTTC.

This clone was counted once. This rearrangement joins TRBV10-3 to TRBJ2-2; 10 nucleotides agree with TRBD2. V lost 3 bases, J lost 2 bases, and 6 bases stayed unmatched. Germline V gene lookup returns CDR1 ENHRY and CDR2 SYGVKD. The CDR3 consists of 17 residues. This chain's CDR3 is CAISEFRTSGNTGELFF. In DNA form, the CDR3 reads TGTGCCATCAGTGAATTTCGGACTAGCGGCAACACCGGGGAGCTGTTTTTT.

The rearrangement joins TRBV9 to TRBJ1-6; perhaps TRBD1 as D (5 bases). The CDR3 length is 14 residues. Trimming cost V 5 bases and J 9 bases, with 15 bases left between them. Germline-derived CDR1 and CDR2 are SGDLS and YYNGEE. CDR3 loop: CASSESRVPSPLHF. The CDR3 region has the DNA TGTGCCAGCAGTGAGAGCAGGGTCCCTTCACCCCTCCACTTT.

This clone was observed once. The chain employs TRBV4-1 and TRBJ2-2, with 10 bases identical to TRBD1. Germline V gene sequence: CDR1 MGHRA, CDR2 YSYEKL. V lost 2 bases and J lost 4; bases outside the gene matches: 4. This CDR3 is 16 amino acids long. The CDR3 bases are TGCGCCAGCAGCCAATTCCGGGACAGGGGCACCGGGGAGCTGTTTTTT. This translates into CASSQFRDRGTGELFF.

The CDR3 region has the DNA TGTGCCAGCAGTATCCCGGGACTAGCGGGGGGATCAGAGACCCAGTACTTC. Its protein is CASSIPGLAGGSETQYF. This sequence joins TRBV28 and TRBJ2-5, with 15 bases fitting TRBD2. Germline-derived CDR1 and CDR2 are MDHEN and SYDVKM. V shed 5 bases, J shed 4 bases, and the junction held 8 bases outside the gene matches. The CDR3 runs to 17 residues.

This clone was picked up a small number of times. The rearrangement links TRBV20-1 to TRBJ2-7; possibly TRBD1 for D (5 bases). This CDR3 region has 14 residues. V shed 3 bases and J shed 4 bases, with 16 bases lying between them. Germline V gene sequence: CDR1 DFQATT, CDR2 SNEGSKA (reference sequence). DNA for the CDR3: TGCAGTGCTAGTTCAACGACAGACCCATACGAGCAGTACGTC. It encodes CSASSTTDPYEQYV.

The rearrangement links TRBV20-1 to TRBJ1-2, with D uncertain. V was pared by 1 base and J by 5 bases, with 5 bases between. Germline CDR1 DFQATT, CDR2 SNEGSKA (reference sequence). The CDR3 is 11 amino acids. CDR3 DNA: TGCAGTGCTAGAGTAGGTTATGGCTACACCTTC. Residues: CSARVGYGYTF.

This clone came up a few times. The chain is built from TRBV3-1 (or the pseudogene TRBV3-2) and TRBJ2-2, with 7 bases lining up with TRBD1. V lost 2 bases, J lost 6 bases, and 0 bases stayed unmatched. Germline CDR1 reads LGHDT; CDR2 reads YNNKEL (reference sequence). The CDR3 runs to 13 residues. CDR3 in amino acids: CASSQTGAGELFF. The CDR3 coding sequence is TGTGCCAGCAGCCAAACAGGGGCCGGGGAGCTGTTTTTT.

This chain joins TRBV10-3 and TRBJ1-5; 7 bases fit TRBD1. The length of the CDR3 is 14 residues. Trimming took 4 bases from V and 2 from J; bases not matched to a gene: 2. Germline CDR1 ENHRY, CDR2 SYGVKD. The CDR3 region has the DNA TGTGCCATCAGTGGAGGACAGGGCAATCAGCCCCAGCATTTT. Protein: CAISGGQGNQPQHF.

The CDR3 DNA reads TGTGCCAGCAGTTACTCGACCCCGGGCGGAGAGACCCAGTACTTC. Encoded protein: CASSYSTPGGETQYF. This sequence joins TRBV6-5 and TRBJ2-5; D unclear. Germline-derived CDR1 and CDR2 are MNHEY and SVGAGI. Trimming cost V 0 bases and J 4 bases, with 12 bases left between them. This CDR3 contains 15 residues.

CDR3 amino acids: CASSQGAGTSGNTIYF. The CDR3 DNA reads TGCGCCAGCAGCCAGGGAGCGGGAACCTCTGGAAACACCATATATTTT. This sequence joins TRBV4-3 and TRBJ1-3, with unresolved D. The CDR3 extends over 16 amino acids. Trimming removed 3 bases at V and 0 bases at J, with 12 bases between. Germline V CDR1 and CDR2: LGHNA, YSLEER.

This clone was observed once. This sequence joins TRBV6-6 and TRBJ1-4; 7 positions match TRBD1. Germline trimming cut 0 bases from V and 8 bases from J; bases unmatched to any gene: 6. Per germline, CDR1 MNHNY and CDR2 SVGAGI (reference sequence). This CDR3 contains 15 residues. The CDR3 here is CASSYSRDSGEKLFF. The DNA of the CDR3 is TGTGCCAGCAGTTACTCCCGGGACAGCGGGGAAAAACTGTTTTTT.

The V and J genes are TRBV12-3 or TRBV12-4 and TRBJ1-2, with a tentative D call TRBD1 (5 bases). Trimming stripped 6 bases from V and 4 bases from J, with 12 bases between. This CDR3 is 13 amino acids long. CDR3 coding DNA: TGTGCCAGCAGCAAACGGGGACCCTATGGCTACACCTTC. It codes for CASSKRGPYGYTF.

This clone was observed once. J is TRBJ2-5 and V is TRBV9; D possibly corresponds to TRBD1 (6 bases). This CDR3 spans 15 amino acids. Trimming took 6 bases from V and 5 from J, leaving 20 bases between them. Germline CDR1 is SGDLS and CDR2 is YYNGEE. CDR3 coding DNA: TGTGCCAGCACCTCCACGACAGGACAATCGGAGACCCAGTACTTC. It codes for CASTSTTGQSETQYF. The full variable domain, with the rest looked up from reference TRBV9 and TRBJ2-5, is DSGVTQTPKHLITATGQRVTLRCSPRSGDLSVYWYQQSLDQGLQFLIQYYNGEERAKGNILERFSAQQFPDLHSELNLSSLELGDSALYFCASTSTTGQSETQYFGPGTRLLVL.

The chain carries TRBV4-3 and TRBJ2-3; tentatively, D is TRBD2 (6 bases). The germline V gene encodes CDR1 LGHNA and CDR2 YSLEER. The CDR3 loop spans 16 amino acids. V lost 1 base to trimming and J lost 2 bases, with 13 bases between them. As DNA, the CDR3 is TGCGCCAGCAGCCAAGGCGTACGGACTAACACAGATACGCAGTATTTT. Residues: CASSQGVRTNTDTQYF.

This chain links TRBV12-3 or TRBV12-4 with TRBJ1-2; D uncertain. V gave up 3 bases and J gave up 5 bases, with 7 bases separating them. The CDR3 spans 12 residues. The CDR3 coding sequence is TGTGCCAGCAGTTTCTATGGGTATGGCTACACCTTC. It yields the protein CASSFYGYGYTF.

The chain employs TRBV24-1 and TRBJ2-2; perhaps D is TRBD1 or TRBD2 (5 bases each). The germline V gene has CDR1 KGHDR and CDR2 SFDVKD. Trimming removed 2 bases at V and 6 bases at J, with 15 bases between. There are 16 residues in the CDR3. CDR3 sequence: CATSDSGQGRSGELFF. The CDR3, as DNA: TGTGCCACCAGTGATTCGGGGCAGGGACGGTCCGGGGAGCTGTTTTTT.

The chain combines TRBV9 with TRBJ1-3, with D unresolved. V was shortened by 0 bases and J by 1 base, with 5 bases between the two germline ends. This CDR3 is 14 amino acids long. Germline CDR1 is SGDLS and CDR2 is YYNGEE. The CDR3 bases are TGTGCCAGCAGCGTAGGGGTTTCTGGAAACACCATATATTTT. Translating gives CASSVGVSGNTIYF.

The table lists this clone with a few counts. This chain links TRBV19 with TRBJ1-2, with D perhaps matching TRBD1 (5 bases). CDR3 length: 16 residues. The ends were cut back, 3 bases at V and 8 bases at J, with 22 bases in the middle. Germline CDR1 LNHDA, CDR2 SQIVND (reference sequence). The CDR3 sequence is CASSIGRDGLRSGYTF. For the CDR3, the DNA is TGTGCCAGTAGTATTGGACGGGACGGACTTAGGTCGGGCTACACCTTC.

The J gene is TRBJ2-3, the V gene TRBV19; D may match TRBD1 or TRBD2 (5 bases each). V was pared by 5 bases and J by 2 bases, with 14 bases between. CDR1 is LNHDA and CDR2 is SQIVND in the germline V gene (reference sequence). This CDR3 is built from 15 residues. The CDR3 sequence is CASSPGARDTDTQYF. In nucleotides, the CDR3 is TGTGCCAGTAGTCCCGGGGCCCGTGACACAGATACGCAGTATTTT.

This clone was observed a few times. The chain links TRBV5-1 to TRBJ2-3; D might be TRBD1 (5 bases). Germline V gene sequence: CDR1 SGHRS, CDR2 YFSETQ. V gave up 0 bases and J gave up 6 bases, with 11 bases separating them. This CDR3 has 14 residues. CDR3 sequence: CASSLVQGADTQYF. DNA for the CDR3: TGCGCCAGCAGCTTGGTGCAGGGTGCGGATACGCAGTATTTT.

The genes are TRBV28 and TRBJ2-5; 9 bases line up with TRBD2. This CDR3 contains 14 residues. Germline CDR1 reads MDHEN; CDR2 reads SYDVKM. V dropped 6 bases and J dropped 4; count of bases not matched to a gene: 6. The CDR3, as DNA: TGTGCCAGCAGATCTACTAGCGGGTTAGAGACCCAGTACTTC. It yields the protein CASRSTSGLETQYF.

The table lists this clone with a few counts. The CDR3 spells CASSLEGQRYQPQHF. The CDR3 nucleotides are TGCGCCAGCAGCCTTGAAGGGCAGCGTTATCAGCCCCAGCATTTT. This chain connects TRBV4-1 to TRBJ1-5; unclear D gene. Trimming stripped 4 bases from V and 5 bases from J, with 15 bases between. The germline CDR1 and CDR2 sequences are MGHRA and YSYEKL. There are 15 residues in the CDR3.

V gene TRBV14 combines with J gene TRBJ2-4; D assignment may be TRBD1 or TRBD2 (5 bases each). Germline V lookup: CDR1 SGHDN, CDR2 FVKESK. Trimming stripped 1 base from V and 4 bases from J, with 20 bases between. This CDR3 contains 18 residues. DNA of the CDR3: TGTGCCAGCAGCCAAGGTGGGACCGAATCACGTCTTAAAAACATTCAGTACTTC. Protein product: CASSQGGTESRLKNIQYF.

The genes are TRBV2 and TRBJ1-5; 10 bases align to TRBD1. The CDR3 extends over 18 amino acids. Looked up from germline, CDR1 is SNHLY and CDR2 is FYNNEI. With 1 base clipped from V and 3 bases from J, the junction kept 9 bases outside the gene matches. The CDR3 region is CASSEEDRGGLNNQPQHF. The CDR3 bases are TGTGCCAGCAGTGAAGAGGACAGGGGGGGATTGAACAATCAGCCCCAGCATTTT.

V and J are TRBV9 and TRBJ2-3; D is perhaps TRBD2 (7 bases). The CDR3 has 16 residues. The V gene lost 0 bases and the J gene lost 0 bases, with 11 bases spanning the gap. Germline CDR1 and CDR2: SGDLS and YYNGEE. CDR3 amino acids: CASSVDGGRSTDTQYF. The CDR3 coding sequence is TGTGCCAGCAGCGTAGACGGGGGGCGGAGCACAGATACGCAGTATTTT.

The chain has TRBV6-5 and TRBJ2-1; D gene uncertain. This CDR3 has 15 residues. The V end lost 0 bases, the J end lost 6 bases, and 12 bases lay between the germline ends. The germline V gene encodes CDR1 MNHEY and CDR2 SVGAGI. The CDR3 reads CASSYSVQNSNEQFF. Here the CDR3 DNA reads TGTGCCAGCAGTTACTCGGTACAGAACTCCAATGAGCAGTTCTTC.

The chain combines TRBV19 with TRBJ2-5, with 9 bases matching TRBD1. Trimming took 5 bases from V and 4 from J; bases not matched to a gene: 5. The CDR3 loop spans 14 amino acids. CDR1 is LNHDA, CDR2 SQIVND, per germline (reference sequence). The CDR3 DNA reads as TGTGCCAGTAGTCACAGGGGGCGGGGAGAGACCCAGTACTTC. Translated, it gives CASSHRGRGETQYF.

The chain recombines TRBV6-2 or TRBV6-3 with TRBJ1-5, with 8 bases fitting TRBD1. The CDR3 contains 14 residues. Germline trimming cut 6 bases from V and 7 bases from J; bases unmatched to any gene: 8. Germline V gene data show CDR1 as MNHEY and CDR2 as SVGEGT. The CDR3 sequence: CASSRTGFGQPQHF. The CDR3 DNA is TGTGCCAGCAGCAGGACAGGGTTCGGGCAGCCCCAGCATTTT.